The sequence of this TCR beta chain was determined in a study of T cell responses to AZD1222 COVID-19 vaccine. The germline CDR1 and CDR2 sequences are MGHRA and YSYEKL. The V and J ends lost 0 bases and 4 bases respectively, with 13 bases between them. The CDR3 is 15 amino acids. With respect to this clone: Its target is unknown.

The study's findings and limits: Spike regions recognized by vaccine-associated CD4 TCRs spanned the protein, led by 160-218 and 743-854. When two AZD1222 doses had been given, Spike-specific TCR breadth and depth rose. Among AZD1222 vaccinees, only 6 or 7 were seropositive at baseline. The donor cohort was predominantly white British with a female majority, and clonal diversity may have been underestimated.

Repertoires were generated with immunoSEQ multiplex PCR, while TCRdb's copy carries only in-frame clones and drops some. There are about 120,000 clones in the sample; around 88% occur only once, and roughly 11% lies in the top ten. V usage is TRBV4-1 and J usage is TRBJ2-7; a weak D match, TRBD1 (7 bases). The clonotype comes from an adult in good health. The sample here was peripheral blood, taken on day 0 of MenACWY control vaccination. The CDR3 bases are TGCGCCAGCAGCCAAGAGTGGAGGGGGCCGTACGAGCAGTACTTC. This codes for CASSQEWRGPYEQYF.